These 30 T cell receptor beta chains originate from one sample sequenced in a study of blood T cell repertoires in COVID-19. This table comes from immunoSEQ multiplex PCR, and its TCRdb copy is limited to in-frame clones, with some not included. The sample records under 350,000 clones, about 89% being singletons. The sequenced material came from peripheral blood. These receptors originate from a man between 45 and 60 years old with acute or convalescent COVID-19.

V and J are TRBV5-8 and TRBJ2-3, with TRBD2 identical over 7 bases. Germline assignment: CDR1 SGHTS and CDR2 YDEGEE. The trim removed 4 bases at V and 0 bases at J, leaving 8 bases unmatched. This CDR3 has 16 residues. The CDR3 is CASSRMLAASTDTQYF. CDR3 in DNA: TGTGCCAGCAGCAGAATGCTAGCGGCTAGCACAGATACGCAGTATTTT. Full variable domain (outside the CDR3, taken from reference TRBV5-8 and TRBJ2-3): EAGVTQSPTHLIKTRGQQATLRCSPISGHTSVYWYQQALGLGLQFLLWYDEGEERNRGNFPPRFSGRQFPNYSSELNVNALELEDSALYLCASSRMLAASTDTQYFGPGTRLTVL.

As regards this clone: Compared with germline, one end of the junction differs, possibly owing to a read error. The chain combines TRBV7-7 with TRBJ2-2; D not resolved. Per germline, CDR1 SSHAT and CDR2 FNYEAQ (reference sequence). The CDR3 totals 12 residues. As DNA, the CDR3 is TGTGCTAGCAGCCCTAGTGCTGGGGAGCTGTTTTTT. It codes for CASSPSAGELFF.

The rearrangement links TRBV3-1 (or the pseudogene TRBV3-2) to TRBJ2-3; TRBD1 matches at 8 bases. V gave up 5 bases and J gave up 9 bases; unmatched junction bases: 16. Germline assignment: CDR1 LGHDT and CDR2 YNNKEL (reference sequence). This CDR3 has 16 amino acids. The CDR3 DNA reads as TGTGCCAGCAGCTCCTGGGACAGGCGATACCATAACACGCAGTATTTT. Protein: CASSSWDRRYHNTQYF.

The rearrangement joins TRBV7-9 to TRBJ2-1; TRBD2 might be the D (6 bases). Trimming pared 5 bases from V and 0 bases from J, leaving 14 bases between. Germline loops: CDR1 SEHNR, CDR2 FQNEAQ (reference sequence). The CDR3 runs to 16 residues. CDR3 bases: TGTGCCAGCAGCCCACTCCGGGGGAGCTCCTACAATGAGCAGTTCTTC. Amino acid sequence: CASSPLRGSSYNEQFF.

This chain joins TRBV14 and TRBJ1-6; 8 bases fit TRBD1. Germline V CDR1 and CDR2: SGHDN, FVKESK. CDR3 length: 16 residues. The trim removed 4 bases at V and 0 bases at J, leaving 2 bases unmatched. CDR3 sequence: CASSPTGGSYNSPLHF. The CDR3 DNA sequence: TGTGCCAGCAGCCCTACAGGGGGCTCCTATAATTCACCCCTCCACTTT. Complete variable domain (other parts from reference TRBV14 and TRBJ1-6): EAGVTQFPSHSVIEKGQTVTLRCDPISGHDNLYWYRRVMGKEIKFLLHFVKESKQDESGMPNNRFLAERTGGTYSTLKVQPAELEDSGVYFCASSPTGGSYNSPLHFGNGTRLTVT.

The chain is built from TRBV7-9 and TRBJ1-2; D is unresolved. CDR1 is SEHNR, CDR2 FQNEAQ, per germline (reference sequence). Trimming left V 1 base short and J 1 base short, with 10 bases between. The CDR3 has 15 amino acids. CDR3 DNA: TGTGCCAGCAGCTTAGGGGCAGGAGGTAACTATGGCTACACCTTC. Protein sequence: CASSLGAGGNYGYTF.

This chain links TRBV5-6 with TRBJ2-2; 9 nucleotides match TRBD1. V dropped 1 base and J dropped 6; count of bases not matched to a gene: 7. The CDR3 extends over 16 amino acids. CDR1 and CDR2 (germline): SGHDT, YYEEEE. Here the CDR3 DNA reads TGTGCCAGCAGCTTGCCGGGACAGGGATGGGCCGGGGAGCTGTTTTTT. This sequence encodes CASSLPGQGWAGELFF. Complete variable domain (other parts from reference TRBV5-6 and TRBJ2-2): DAGVTQSPTHLIKTRGQQVTLRCSPKSGHDTVSWYQQALGQGPQFIFQYYEEEERQRGNFPDRFSGHQFPNYSSELNVNALLLGDSALYLCASSLPGQGWAGELFFGEGSRLTVL.

In its sample, this clone was seen a few times. The V gene is TRBV6-5, the J gene TRBJ1-6, with D perhaps TRBD1 (5 bases). Germline V lookup: CDR1 MNHEY, CDR2 SVGAGI. This CDR3 has 12 amino acids. V was clipped by 8 bases and J by 8 bases, with 10 bases between them. The DNA for the CDR3 is TGTGCCAGCTGGGGGAGGGATTCACCCCTCCACTTT. This translates into CASWGRDSPLHF.

The rearrangement joins TRBV19 to TRBJ2-1, with 11 bases identical to TRBD1. Germline trimming cut 3 bases from V and 4 bases from J; bases unmatched to any gene: 2. The CDR3 contains 15 residues. Germline CDR1 reads LNHDA; CDR2 reads SQIVND (reference sequence). The CDR3, as DNA: TGTGCCAGTAGTATTGGGACAGGGGGTTACAATGAGCAGTTCTTC. Its translation is CASSIGTGGYNEQFF.

The chain couples TRBV9 to TRBJ2-1, with TRBD1 matching over 9 bases. Per germline, CDR1 SGDLS and CDR2 YYNGEE. CDR3 length: 15 residues. Unmatched junction bases numbered 5, after V lost 2 bases and J lost 5 bases. CDR3 in amino acids: CASSVGGTGNNEQFF. CDR3 DNA sequence: TGTGCCAGCAGCGTTGGGGGGACAGGGAACAATGAGCAGTTCTTC.

The rearrangement links TRBV9 to TRBJ1-2; the D is unclear. Germline-derived CDR1 and CDR2 are SGDLS and YYNGEE. Trimming removed 4 bases at V and 5 bases at J, with 15 bases between. The CDR3 runs to 14 residues. In DNA, the CDR3 is TGTGCCAGCAGCCCAGCAGACGGGTTATATGGCTACACCTTC. Its protein is CASSPADGLYGYTF.

The chain combines TRBV5-4 with TRBJ2-7; 11 bases map to TRBD2. Germline V gene lookup returns CDR1 SGHNT and CDR2 YYREEE (reference sequence). Trimming removed 4 bases from V and 5 bases from J; junction bases left unmatched: 5. CDR3 length: 14 residues. The CDR3 DNA reads TGTGCCAGCAGCCTGACTAGCGGGGTAGACGAGCAGTACTTC. Its protein is CASSLTSGVDEQYF.

V gene TRBV18 combines with J gene TRBJ2-7; 13 bases agree with TRBD2. Germline CDR1 KGHSH, CDR2 LQKENI. The junction had 3 bases not matched to a gene; V was cut back by 1 base and J by 3 bases. The CDR3 runs 16 residues. CDR3 nucleotide sequence: TGTGCCAGCTCACCACTAACTAGCGGGGGGGGCTACGAGCAGTACTTC. It translates to CASSPLTSGGGYEQYF. Variable domain in full (rest from reference TRBV18 and TRBJ2-7): NAGVMQNPRHLVRRRGQEARLRCSPMKGHSHVYWYRQLPEEGLKFMVYLQKENIIDESGMPKERFSAEFPKEGPSILRIQQVVRGDSAAYFCASSPLTSGGGYEQYFGPGTRLTVT.

V and J are TRBV5-1 and TRBJ1-1, with TRBD1 as a possible D gene (6 bases). The germline gives CDR1 SGHRS, CDR2 YFSETQ. The CDR3 extends over 15 amino acids. V dropped 2 bases and J dropped 4 bases, with 15 bases sitting between them. CDR3 nucleotides: TGCGCCAGCAGCTTAAACAGGGTTGGGGGCACTGAAGCTTTCTTT. Its protein is CASSLNRVGGTEAFF. Using reference TRBV5-1 and TRBJ1-1 for the parts outside the CDR3, the full variable domain is KAGVTQTPRYLIKTRGQQVTLSCSPISGHRSVSWYQQTPGQGLQFLFEYFSETQRNKGNFPGRFSGRQFSNSRSEMNVSTLELGDSALYLCASSLNRVGGTEAFFGQGTRLTVV.

This clone was recorded only once. The chain uses TRBV3-1 (or the pseudogene TRBV3-2) and TRBJ1-2, with no clear D. Germline lookup yields CDR1 LGHDT and CDR2 YNNKEL (reference sequence). This CDR3 is built from 14 residues. Deletions cut 4 bases from V and 2 bases from J, with 11 bases between. The CDR3 nucleotides read TGTGCCAGCAGCCGCCTAGAGGGAAACTATGGCTACACCTTC. Protein: CASSRLEGNYGYTF.

This clone was recorded once. The chain links TRBV5-1 to TRBJ2-7; 7 nucleotides line up with TRBD1. V lost 3 bases, J lost 2 bases, and 8 bases stayed unmatched. The CDR3 sequence is 15 residues long. Looked up from germline, CDR1 is SGHRS and CDR2 is YFSETQ. CDR3 protein: CASSSAPGTAYEQYF. DNA of the CDR3: TGCGCCAGCAGCTCGGCGCCCGGGACAGCCTACGAGCAGTACTTC.

The rearrangement joins TRBV5-1 to TRBJ2-7, with 7 bases lining up with TRBD1. Losses at the gene ends were 3 bases for V and 3 bases for J; bases not matched to a gene: 9. Per the germline V gene, CDR1 is SGHRS and CDR2 is YFSETQ. The CDR3 has 15 amino acids. CDR3 DNA: TGCGCCAGCAGCTCAGGGACAGCCGAAAGCTACGAGCAGTACTTC. Residues: CASSSGTAESYEQYF.

This chain links TRBV19 with TRBJ1-2, with 7 bases identical to TRBD1. With 4 bases clipped from V and 2 bases from J, the junction kept 4 bases outside the gene matches. CDR3 size: 14 residues. Germline values: CDR1 LNHDA, CDR2 SQIVND (reference sequence). The CDR3 region is CASSTRDRNYGYTF. The DNA for the CDR3 is TGTGCCAGTAGTACACGGGACAGAAACTATGGCTACACCTTC.

This rearrangement joins TRBV7-9 to TRBJ1-2; 11 bases map to TRBD1. This CDR3 has 15 amino acids. The ends lost 5 bases at V and 8 bases at J; junction bases unmatched: 10. Germline V gives CDR1 SEHNR, CDR2 FQNEAQ (reference sequence). DNA of the CDR3: TGTGCCAGCAGCGCTTTAGGACAGGGGGCTTGGGGCTACACCTTC. Encoded protein: CASSALGQGAWGYTF. The entire variable domain, with the rest obtained from reference TRBV7-9 and TRBJ1-2, is as follows: DTGVSQNPRHKITKRGQNVTFRCDPISEHNRLYWYRQTLGQGPEFLTYFQNEAQLEKSRLLSDRFSAERPKGSFSTLEIQRTEQGDSAMYLCASSALGQGAWGYTFGSGTRLTVV.

The chain combines TRBV27 with TRBJ1-1, with D perhaps matching TRBD1 (5 bases). The CDR3 is 13 amino acids. Germline CDR1 reads MNHEY; CDR2 reads SMNVEV (reference sequence). Trimming removed 3 bases from V and 1 base from J, with 6 bases in between. CDR3 loop: CASSFTGNTEAFF. The CDR3 nucleotides are TGTGCCAGCAGTTTTACAGGGAACACTGAAGCTTTCTTT.

This clone was seen just once. The rearrangement joins TRBV30 to TRBJ2-3; D gene unclear. Trimming left V 0 bases short and J 3 bases short, with 10 bases between. CDR3 length: 14 amino acids. Germline CDR1 and CDR2: GTSNPN and SVGIG (reference sequence). CDR3 sequence reads: CAWSVLLSTDTQYF. Here the CDR3 DNA reads TGTGCCTGGAGTGTACTTCTTAGTACAGATACGCAGTATTTT.

The chain joins TRBV15 to TRBJ2-3; D might be TRBD2 (6 bases). The V end lost 5 bases, the J end lost 6 bases, and 27 bases lay between the germline ends. Germline CDR1 LNHNV, CDR2 YYDKDF (reference sequence). The CDR3 is 18 amino acids. The CDR3 loop reads CATSGPSVGGVLSDTQYF. The CDR3 DNA is TGTGCCACCAGCGGGCCCTCTGTAGGCGGGGTACTGTCGGATACGCAGTATTTT.

This clone has only one observation. This chain links TRBV11-2 with TRBJ1-1; D is unresolved. The CDR3 consists of 13 residues. V lost 0 bases and J lost 8, with 10 bases in between. Germline assignment: CDR1 SGHAT and CDR2 FQNNGV. Here the CDR3 DNA reads TGTGCCAGCAGCTTAGAGGTAACAACCGAAGCTTTCTTT. It translates to CASSLEVTTEAFF.

Concerning this clone: The junction shows a germline mismatch at one end, possibly a read error. The V call is TRBV7-7, the J call TRBJ2-2, with TRBD1 matching over 7 bases. Germline values: CDR1 SSHAT, CDR2 FNYEAQ (reference sequence). This CDR3 has 16 amino acids. Here the CDR3 reads CASSLALEGATGELFF. The CDR3 DNA reads as TGTGCTAGCAGCTTAGCGCTCGAGGGGGCGACCGGGGAGCTGTTTTTT.

This clone was seen only once. The J gene is TRBJ2-5, the V gene TRBV7-3; possibly TRBD2 for D (5 bases). The ends were cut back, 5 bases at V and 1 base at J, with 14 bases in the middle. The CDR3 runs 15 residues. Germline CDR1 is SGHTA and CDR2 is FQGTGA. The CDR3 DNA is TGTGCCAGCAGCCCCGGGGTCAGGAGCCAAGAGACCCAGTACTTC. Translated, it gives CASSPGVRSQETQYF.

The chain has TRBV7-2 and TRBJ1-5; D not certain. Germline loops: CDR1 SGHTA, CDR2 FQGNSA. This CDR3 spans 14 amino acids. V was clipped by 1 base and J by 7 bases, with 11 bases between them. CDR3 protein: CASSLGQAGQPQHF. DNA of the CDR3: TGTGCCAGCAGCTTAGGGCAGGCGGGGCAGCCCCAGCATTTT.

The chain is built from TRBV5-1 and TRBJ1-4; D is unresolved. The germline CDR1 and CDR2 sequences are SGHRS and YFSETQ. The CDR3 runs to 13 residues. V was shortened by 3 bases and J by 4 bases, with 7 bases between the two germline ends. In DNA form, the CDR3 reads TGCGCCAGCAGCTCTTGGAGTAATGAAAAACTGTTTTTT. It yields the protein CASSSWSNEKLFF.

This clone came up once. The rearrangement uses TRBV28 and TRBJ2-7; 14 bases match TRBD2. In germline, CDR1 is MDHEN, CDR2 SYDVKM. V was pared by 4 bases and J by 4 bases, with 6 bases of the junction left unmatched. The CDR3 has 16 residues. For the CDR3, the DNA is TGTGCCAGCAGTTCCCCAGGACTAGCGGGGGGTTACGAGCAGTACTTC. Translating it yields CASSSPGLAGGYEQYF.

There are many counts of this clone. This chain links TRBV6-5 with TRBJ2-2; 10 bases map to TRBD1. The CDR3 is made up of 14 amino acids. The germline gives CDR1 MNHEY, CDR2 SVGAGI. After removal of 2 bases from V and 6 bases from J, the junction contained 0 bases not matched to a gene. The chain's CDR3 is CASSYGQGAGELFF. The CDR3, as DNA: TGTGCCAGCAGTTACGGACAGGGGGCCGGGGAGCTGTTTTTT.

This clone is a singleton in its sample. The junction departs from the called germline gene at one end, perhaps through a read error. The CDR3, as DNA: TGTGCCCGGAGTACCGGGACAGGGAGGTACGAGCAGTACTTC. Its protein product is CARSTGTGRYEQYF. The chain combines TRBV30 with TRBJ2-7, with 9 bases aligning to TRBD1. Germline V gene lookup returns CDR1 GTSNPN and CDR2 SVGIG (reference sequence). The CDR3 totals 14 residues.